Following are 2 T cell receptor beta chains from one sample sequenced in a study of siplizumab effects on memory and regulatory T cells. Sequencing used immunoSEQ multiplex PCR; TCRdb keeps in-frame clones, though not all of them. The table includes approximately 92,000 clones, around 94% detected once. Input material: non-Treg CD4+ T cells sorted from blood. Source of these receptors: a human donor in good health.

This chain connects TRBV12-5 to TRBJ2-3; D gene ambiguous. This CDR3 is built from 12 residues. Germline assignment: CDR1 LGHNT and CDR2 FRNRAP. Trimming removed 3 bases at V and 6 bases at J, with 7 bases between. CDR3 bases: TGTGCTAGTGGTTTTTTAAGGGATACGCAGTATTTT. Translating gives CASGFLRDTQYF.

The chain combines TRBV18 with TRBJ2-5, with 8 bases matching TRBD1. This CDR3 is built from 15 residues. Per germline, CDR1 KGHSH and CDR2 LQKENI. V was pared by 3 bases and J by 11 bases, with 14 bases of the junction left unmatched. The CDR3 coding sequence is TGTGCCAGCTCACCCGACAGGGGACTCTCTGTGCAGCAGTACTTC. This gives the protein CASSPDRGLSVQQYF.